A selection of T cell receptor beta chains follows, all from one sample in a study of blood T cell repertoires in COVID-19. Assay: immunoSEQ multiplex PCR; the TCRdb copy retains only in-frame clones and omits some. Among 130,000 to 150,000 clones listed, 81% were seen once. Sequenced: peripheral blood. The source is a human donor with acute or convalescent COVID-19. The donor label of this sample is uncertain. The CDR3 runs from the conserved cysteine through the conserved F or W. The D gene is left open where the match is weak. Size values are once, few and many counts, or a class for expanded clones, and some rows have none.

D: NA; J: TRBJ1-1; size: NA; V: TRBV19; CDR3: CASSTSRNMNTEAFF; DNA: TGTGCCAGTAGTACATCGAGGAACATGAACACTGAAGCTTTCTTT
D: NA; J: TRBJ1-3; size: NA; V: TRBV7-9; CDR3: CASSLDGAVDTIYF; DNA: TGTGCCAGCAGCTTGGATGGGGCGGTAGACACCATATATTTT
D: NA; J: TRBJ2-2; size: NA; V: TRBV7-3; CDR3: CASSQGVTGELFF; DNA: TGTGCCAGCAGCCAAGGGGTAACCGGGGAGCTGTTTTTT
D: NA; J: TRBJ2-7; size: NA; V: TRBV5-1; CDR3: CASSLYNREVDEQYF; DNA: TGCGCCAGCAGCTTGTATAACAGGGAAGTTGACGAGCAGTACTTC
D: NA; J: TRBJ1-2; size: once; V: TRBV7-9; CDR3: CASSGAWGYTF; DNA: TGTGCCAGCAGCGGAGCTTGGGGCTACACCTTC
D: TRBD1; J: TRBJ1-1; size: NA; V: TRBV6-5; CDR3: CASSSQAYTGGAGAFF; DNA: TGTGCCAGCAGTTCGCAGGCTTATACAGGGGGCGCAGGGGCTTTCTTT
D: TRBD1; J: TRBJ1-1; size: NA; V: TRBV3-1/TRBV3-2; CDR3: CASSPPGQALTEAFF; DNA: TGTGCCAGCAGCCCCCCGGGACAGGCCCTGACTGAAGCTTTCTTT
D: NA; J: TRBJ2-2; size: NA; V: TRBV10-1; CDR3: CASRDTLTGTGELFF; DNA: TGCGCCAGCCGGGACACCCTTACGGGCACCGGGGAGCTGTTTTTT
D: NA; J: TRBJ1-4; size: NA; V: TRBV3-1/TRBV3-2; CDR3: CASSQLEKLFF; DNA: TGTGCCAGCAGCCAACTAGAAAAACTGTTTTTT
D: TRBD1; J: TRBJ2-7; size: NA; V: TRBV10-2; CDR3: CASRGEGRRQGRNEQYF; DNA: TGCGCCAGCAGGGGAGAAGGACGAAGACAGGGAAGGAACGAGCAGTACTTC
D: TRBD2; J: TRBJ2-7; size: NA; V: TRBV5-6; CDR3: CASSSGTSGGSEQYF; DNA: TGTGCCAGCAGCTCAGGGACTAGCGGGGGTAGCGAGCAGTACTTC
D: TRBD1; J: TRBJ1-3; size: NA; V: TRBV6-1; CDR3: CASSETGALGNTIYF; DNA: TGTGCCAGCAGTGAAACAGGGGCTCTCGGAAACACCATATATTTT
D: TRBD1; J: TRBJ1-2; size: NA; V: TRBV15; CDR3: CATSRSGQGGYGYTF; DNA: TGTGCCACCAGCAGATCTGGACAGGGAGGTTATGGCTACACCTTC